This entry concerns a single TCR beta chain. As yet, its antigen is unknown. This sample was included in a study of T-cell reconstitution after alpha-beta-depleted transplantation in children. Preparation of the TCRbeta library used unique molecular identifiers. Each CDR3 protein is one row after TCRdb ran MiXCR on the PCR reads. The sample holds under 750,000 distinct CDR3 sequences; under 30% are singletons and the top ten take 12% to 15%. General study points: Surviving recipient cells, namely T cells and thymic progenitors, were the source of high day-60 TCRbeta diversity in some patients. Several hundred expanded graft clones reportedly gave rise to the alpha-beta T cells present about two months after transplant.

The CDR3 is made up of 15 amino acids. Germline values: CDR1 SEHNR, CDR2 FQNEAQ (reference sequence). J lost 0 bases, V lost 5 bases, and 5 bases had no gene match. The V and J genes are TRBV7-9 and TRBJ2-5, with 8 bases fitting TRBD1. Sequenced here: PBMCs, mostly from graft donor cells, sampled 360 days after TCRalphabeta/CD19-depleted stem cell transplant. This clonotype originated in a boy younger than two who had a stem cell transplant for acute myeloid leukemia, so the T cells may come from the graft donor. This CDR3 reads CASSALGQDQETQYF. The CDR3 DNA follows: TGTGCCAGCAGCGCCTTGGGACAGGACCAAGAGACCCAGTACTTC.